The 22 T cell receptor beta chains listed next were all sequenced from one sample in a study of tumor and adjacent non-tumor tissue in lung cancer. This sample's RNA came from whole unsorted tissue. This non-tumor lung sample came from over 3 cm beyond the tumor edge. A modified ARM-PCR protocol with three rounds of nested PCR amplified TCRbeta. TCRdb ran MiXCR on the multiplex PCR reads and lists one entry per CDR3 protein. The table has about 90,000 distinct CDR3 sequences, about 77% seen once; the top ten hold around a fifth. The sample taken for sequencing was distant non-tumor lung tissue. These receptors were taken from a woman aged 45-60 years with non-small cell lung cancer.

This chain uses TRBV11-3 with TRBJ2-7; D remains unclear. V was pared by 5 bases and J by 12 bases, with 26 bases between. Germline CDR1 and CDR2: SGHNT and YENEEA. There are 15 residues in the CDR3. For the CDR3, the DNA is TGTGCCAGCAGCCCCCTTGAAGGAGTAGGGTGCAAGTCGTACTTC. Translation gives CASSPLEGVGCKSYF.

This clonotype was found once. The junction shows a germline mismatch at one end, possibly a read error. The V gene is TRBV5-5, the J gene TRBJ2-7; 9 nucleotides match TRBD1. Germline CDR1 and CDR2: SGHKS and YYEKEE (reference sequence). This CDR3 is built from 15 residues. The CDR3 is CASSSTPGQGYEQSF. The CDR3, as DNA: TGTGCTAGCAGCTCAACCCCGGGACAGGGCTACGAGCAGAGCTTC.

Regarding this clonotype: A much larger clone sits a single nucleotide away, making a read error possible. The genes are TRBV24-1 and TRBJ2-1, with 10 bases that match TRBD2. The germline gives CDR1 KGHDR, CDR2 SFDVKD. The CDR3 spans 15 residues. Trimming at V came to 5 bases and at J to 5 bases, leaving 5 bases not matched to a gene. CDR3 bases: TGTGCCACCAGTGGTACGGGACTAGCGAACAATGAGCAGTTCTTC. Protein: CATSGTGLANNEQFF.

The rearrangement links TRBV6-1 to TRBJ2-7; D is perhaps TRBD1 (5 bases). There are 13 residues in the CDR3. Germline V gene sequence: CDR1 MNHNS, CDR2 SASEGT. CDR3 nucleotides: TGTGTCAGTAGTGTTCGGACATACTACGAGCAGTACTTC. The encoded protein is CVSSVRTYYEQYF.

As concerns this clonotype: The CDR3 carries no conserved terminal phenylalanine or tryptophan, so it likely arises from a read error. CDR3 region: CASNTPGGRQPQHC. The CDR3 region has the DNA TGTGCCAGCAACACCCCCGGGGGGCGCCAGCCCCAGCATTGT. The rearrangement joins TRBV12-3 or TRBV12-4 to TRBJ1-5, with TRBD1 as a possible D gene (6 bases). The CDR3 loop spans 14 amino acids. V lost 7 bases and J 7 bases, leaving 17 bases between the germline ends.

On this clonotype itself: The missing conserved phenylalanine or tryptophan at the end of this CDR3 makes a read error likely. J is TRBJ2-7 and V is TRBV29-1; 7 bases match TRBD2. With V trimmed by 6 bases and J by 2 bases, 16 bases remained unmatched. The CDR3 covers 16 residues. The germline V gene encodes CDR1 SQVTM and CDR2 ANQGSEA. The DNA of the CDR3 is TGCAGCGTGAAACTAGCGCGAGGCGCGTCGACCTACGAGCAGTACCTC. This sequence encodes CSVKLARGASTYEQYL.

This clonotype was seen only a few times. This may arise from a read error, as a much more abundant clone is one base away. V gene TRBV4-1 combines with J gene TRBJ2-7; 7 bases are shared with TRBD1. Germline CDR1 and CDR2: MGHRA and YSYEKL. CDR3 length equals 15 residues. V lost 5 bases and J lost 1; bases outside the gene matches: 8. CDR3 protein: CASSDDRETSYEQYF. The DNA of the CDR3 is TGCGCCAGCAGCGATGACAGGGAGACTTCCTACGAGCAGTACTTC.

The chain is built from TRBV20-1 and TRBJ2-7, with 9 bases lining up with TRBD1. Germline assignment: CDR1 DFQATT and CDR2 SNEGSKA (reference sequence). Germline trimming cut 2 bases from V and 13 bases from J; bases unmatched to any gene: 15. This CDR3 region has 14 residues. CDR3 nucleotide sequence: TGCAGTGCTAGATCTACCGGGACAGGGAATATTCCCTACTTC. Translated: CSARSTGTGNIPYF.

Turning to this clonotype: The conserved phenylalanine or tryptophan normally closing the CDR3 is absent here, so this likely arose from a read error. This sequence joins TRBV12-3 or TRBV12-4 and TRBJ2-5; D is perhaps TRBD1 (5 bases). Trimming took 6 bases from V and 3 from J, leaving 11 bases between them. This CDR3 has 13 amino acids. The CDR3 DNA reads TGTGCCAGCAGGGGGCCCAAGGAAGAGACCCAGTACGTC. It codes for CASRGPKEETQYV.

This clonotype appeared a few times. A clone one base away is much larger, so this may be a read error. The genes are TRBV11-2 and TRBJ2-5, with 8 bases identical to TRBD2. The CDR3 is 14 residues long. CDR1 and CDR2 (germline): SGHAT, FQNNGV. Trimming removed 1 base from V and 4 bases from J; junction bases left unmatched: 2. The CDR3: CASSLGTSLETQYF. CDR3 DNA sequence: TGTGCCAGCAGCTTAGGGACTAGCCTAGAGACCCAGTACTTC.

Only a few counts were recorded for this clonotype. The V call is TRBV19, the J call TRBJ2-1; the D is unclear. Germline assignment: CDR1 LNHDA and CDR2 SQIVND (reference sequence). CDR3 size: 12 residues. V was shortened by 5 bases and J by 6 bases, with 8 bases between the two germline ends. DNA of the CDR3: TGTGCCAGTAGTGCAACTTCCAATGAGCAGTTCTTC. Translation: CASSATSNEQFF. Variable domain in full (rest from reference TRBV19 and TRBJ2-1): DGGITQSPKYLFRKEGQNVTLSCEQNLNHDAMYWYRQDPGQGLRLIYYSQIVNDFQKGDIAEGYSVSREKKESFPLTVTSAQKNPTAFYLCASSATSNEQFFGPGTRLTVL.

The rearrangement uses TRBV29-1 and TRBJ1-1; a weak D match, TRBD1 (5 bases). The V end was cut by 7 bases, the J end by 3 bases, with 18 bases between. Per germline, CDR1 SQVTM and CDR2 ANQGSEA. The CDR3 totals 14 residues. The CDR3 bases are TGCAGCGACACAGGCCCCGGGGTGGACACTGAAGCTTTCTTT. It codes for CSDTGPGVDTEAFF.

As to this clonotype: At one boundary the junction diverges from the germline segment, which might be a read error. The chain combines TRBV12-3 or TRBV12-4 with TRBJ2-2; D is uncertain. The CDR3 totals 16 residues. The CDR3 sequence: CASSLGAVTNTEELFF. CDR3 nucleotides: TGTGCCAGCAGTTTAGGGGCAGTGACAAACACCGAGGAGCTGTTTTTT.

A remark on this clonotype: Sequence at one end of the junction differs from germline and may be a read error. The chain is built from TRBV29-1 and TRBJ2-1; D remains ambiguous. Germline CDR1 SQVTM, CDR2 ANQGSEA. The CDR3 has 12 residues. The CDR3, as DNA: TGCAGCATTGAGAAAGGCTACAATGAACAGCTCTTC. Encoded protein: CSIEKGYNEQLF.

The chain is built from TRBV6-5 and TRBJ2-5; D is unclear. Germline CDR1 and CDR2: MNHEY and SVGAGI. CDR3 size: 16 residues. The germline V and J ends were trimmed by 7 bases and 1 base, with 19 bases remaining between them. DNA of the CDR3: TGTGCCAGCAATCCTATCCCGGCCAGGCTCCAAGAGACCCAGTACTTC. It is translated as CASNPIPARLQETQYF.

As regards this clonotype: A junction end diverges from the germline sequence, so it may reflect a read error. The CDR3: CVSNLQPQGKGEAFF. CDR3 sequence (DNA): TGTGTCAGCAACCTACAGCCACAGGGAAAGGGTGAAGCTTTCTTT. This chain connects TRBV11-1 to TRBJ1-1, with D tentatively TRBD1 (6 bases). The CDR3 is made up of 15 amino acids. Germline CDR1 reads SGHAT; CDR2 reads FQDESV (reference sequence).

This clonotype was seen just once. The junction shows a germline mismatch at one end, possibly a read error. The chain employs TRBV7-9 and TRBJ2-2, with D possibly TRBD2 on 5 matching bases. Germline lookup yields CDR1 SEHNR and CDR2 FQNEAQ (reference sequence). The CDR3 runs 14 residues. The DNA for the CDR3 is TGTGCCAGCAGCTTAAACCCGAATACCGGGGAACTGTCTTTT. It translates to CASSLNPNTGELSF.

This clonotype was recorded only once. The junction departs from germline at one end; a sequencing error may be responsible. V usage is TRBV12-3 or TRBV12-4 and J usage is TRBJ1-1; 8 bases agree with TRBD1. This CDR3 is 14 amino acids long. CDR3 DNA sequence: TGTGCCAGCATTTTACAGGGGGTGAACACTGAAGCTTTCTTT. Encoded protein: CASILQGVNTEAFF.

Details on this clonotype: Compared with germline, one end of the junction differs, possibly owing to a read error. The V call is TRBV29-1, the J call TRBJ1-4; possible D gene TRBD1, 5 bases. The V gene's germline CDR1 is SQVTM and CDR2 ANQGSEA. This CDR3 is 12 amino acids long. CDR3: CGVGRPGEKLFF. The DNA for the CDR3 is TGCGGCGTTGGTCGCCCGGGGGAAAAACTGTTTTTC.

This chain connects TRBV29-1 to TRBJ1-2, with D possibly matching TRBD1 (5 bases). Germline V gene data show CDR1 as SQVTM and CDR2 as ANQGSEA. There are 18 residues in the CDR3. The ends were cut back, 3 bases at V and 12 bases at J, with 35 bases in the middle. This CDR3 is CSVEPPVGKGEKGWGDTF. The CDR3 coding sequence is TGCAGCGTTGAGCCCCCCGTGGGAAAAGGGGAGAAAGGTTGGGGCGACACCTTC.

Comment on this clonotype: A read error may account for a junction end that differs from germline. The V gene is TRBV6-5, the J gene TRBJ2-7, with 10 nucleotides matching TRBD2. The V gene's germline CDR1 is MNHEY and CDR2 SVGAGI. This CDR3 region has 16 residues. Here the CDR3 reads CASSHRALAGAYKQYF. The CDR3 DNA reads as TGTGCCAGCAGCCATAGGGCTCTAGCGGGGGCCTACAAGCAGTATTTC.

To note about this clonotype: The CDR3 does not end in the conserved phenylalanine or tryptophan, so this is likely a read error. V usage is TRBV11-3 and J usage is TRBJ2-1; 12 bases line up with TRBD2. The CDR3 is 17 residues long. V trimming: 1 base; J trimming: 1 base; junction bases outside the gene matches: 2. Germline values: CDR1 SGHNT, CDR2 YENEEA. The CDR3 loop reads CASSLGTSGVSYNEQFL. The CDR3 region has the DNA TGTGCCAGCAGCTTAGGGACTAGCGGGGTGTCCTACAATGAGCAGTTCCTC.